This paragraph covers one T cell receptor (beta chain) sequence. What it binds is not known. Here immunoSEQ multiplex PCR was the method, and the copy in TCRdb shows in-frame clones only, minus some. The sample lists 25,000 to 30,000 clones, around 72% occurring once. Control samples were healthy donors' buffy coats. The entry originates in a study of STAT5B mutations in CD4+ large granular lymphocyte leukemia. General observations from the study: Patient CD4-sorted repertoires stayed more clonal than healthy ones after leukemic-clone removal. Without HLA matching, higher CD4+ than CD8+ T-LGLL clonality could reflect small sample size.

This CDR3 contains 15 residues. The germline CDR1 and CDR2 sequences are SGHVS and FQNEAQ. The V gene lost 1 base and the J gene lost 0 bases, with 8 bases spanning the gap. J is TRBJ2-3 and V is TRBV7-8; D unclear. The sequenced sample consisted of CD4+ T cells from blood buffy coats. The receptor's source is a human donor in good health. CDR3 in amino acids: CASSLDPRSTDTQYF. The CDR3 DNA reads as TGTGCCAGCAGCTTAGACCCCCGAAGCACAGATACGCAGTATTTT. The full variable domain, rest sourced from reference TRBV7-8 and TRBJ2-3, is GAGVSQSPRYKVAKRGQDVALRCDPISGHVSLFWYQQALGQGPEFLTYFQNEAQLDKSGLPSDRFFAERPEGSVSTLKIQRTQQEDSAVYLCASSLDPRSTDTQYFGPGTRLTVL.